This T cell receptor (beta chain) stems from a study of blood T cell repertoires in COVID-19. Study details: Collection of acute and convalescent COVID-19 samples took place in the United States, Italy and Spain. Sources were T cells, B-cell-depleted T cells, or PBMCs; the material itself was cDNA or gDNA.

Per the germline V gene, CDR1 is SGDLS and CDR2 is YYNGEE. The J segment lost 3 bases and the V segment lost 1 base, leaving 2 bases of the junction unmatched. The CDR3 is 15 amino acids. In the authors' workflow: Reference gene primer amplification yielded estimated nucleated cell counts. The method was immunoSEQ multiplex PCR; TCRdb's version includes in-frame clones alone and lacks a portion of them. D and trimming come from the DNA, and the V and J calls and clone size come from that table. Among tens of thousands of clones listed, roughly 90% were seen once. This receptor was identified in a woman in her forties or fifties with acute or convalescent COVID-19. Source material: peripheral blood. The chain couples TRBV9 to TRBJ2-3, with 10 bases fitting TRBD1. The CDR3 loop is CASSVRDRGTDTQYF. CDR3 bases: TGTGCCAGCAGCGTACGGGACAGGGGAACAGATACGCAGTATTTT.